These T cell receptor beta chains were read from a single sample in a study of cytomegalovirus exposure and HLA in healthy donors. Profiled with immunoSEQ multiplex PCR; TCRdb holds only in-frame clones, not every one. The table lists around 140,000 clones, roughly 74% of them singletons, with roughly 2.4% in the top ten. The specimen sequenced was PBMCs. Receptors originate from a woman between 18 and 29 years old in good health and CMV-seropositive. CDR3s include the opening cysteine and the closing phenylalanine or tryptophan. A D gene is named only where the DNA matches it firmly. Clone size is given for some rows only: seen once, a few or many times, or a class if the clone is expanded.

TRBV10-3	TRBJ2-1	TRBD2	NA	TGTGCCAGCCGACTAGCGGATTACAATGAGCAGTTCTTC	CASRLADYNEQFF
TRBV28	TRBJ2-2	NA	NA	TGTGCCAGCACCCGAGGAGGAGTGGCCGGGGAGCTGTTTTTT	CASTRGGVAGELFF
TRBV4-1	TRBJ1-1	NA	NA	TGCGCCAGCAGCCTATCCCGGGGAGCAAACACTGAAGCTTTCTTT	CASSLSRGANTEAFF
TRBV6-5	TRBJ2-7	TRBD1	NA	TGTGCCAGCGGGGACAGGGGGCTATACGAGCAGTACTTC	CASGDRGLYEQYF
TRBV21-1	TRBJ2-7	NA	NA	TGTGCCAGCAGCAGAAAGCCAAAGTTCAGGAGGACTTACGAGCAGTACTTC	CASSRKPKFRRTYEQYF
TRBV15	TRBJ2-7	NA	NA	TGTGCCACCAGCAGAGTCGACAGGGAGGTGCGCGAGCAGTACTTC	CATSRVDREVREQYF
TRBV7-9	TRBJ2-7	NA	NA	TGTGCCAGCAGCTCCAAGGGGTACGAGCAGTACTTC	CASSSKGYEQYF
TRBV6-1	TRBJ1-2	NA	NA	TGTGCCAGCAGTGAGTGGGGCATATTCAACTATGGCTACACCTTC	CASSEWGIFNYGYTF
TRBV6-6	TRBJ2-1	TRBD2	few	TGTGCCAGCAGTTACCGGACTAGCGGGGGGCCCAATGAGCAGTTCTTC	CASSYRTSGGPNEQFF
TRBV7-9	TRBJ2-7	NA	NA	TGTGCCAGCAGCACCGGGACTGAACTATCCGAGCAGTACTTC	CASSTGTELSEQYF
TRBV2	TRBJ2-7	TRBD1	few	TGTGCCAGCACAGGGGGACAATCCTACGAGCAGTACTTC	CASTGGQSYEQYF
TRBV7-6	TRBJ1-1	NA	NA	TGTGCCAGCAGCTTAGGGGGCGTGAACACTGAAGCTTTCTTT	CASSLGGVNTEAFF
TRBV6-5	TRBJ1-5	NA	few	TGTGCCAGCAGTGAAAGGGGCGGCAATCAGCCCCAGCATTTT	CASSERGGNQPQHF
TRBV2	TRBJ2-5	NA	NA	TGTGCCAGTACCCTAAAAGAGACCCAGTACTTC	CASTLKETQYF
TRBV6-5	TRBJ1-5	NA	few	TGTGCCAGCAGTCCCGGAAAACTAGCTGATCAGCCCCAGCATTTT	CASSPGKLADQPQHF
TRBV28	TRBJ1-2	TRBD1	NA	TGTGCCACGGGACAGGTGGGGGAAAATGGCTACACCTTC	CATGQVGENGYTF
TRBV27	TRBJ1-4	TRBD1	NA	TGTGCCAGCAGTCTGACGGGACAGGGGCACGAAAAACTGTTTTTT	CASSLTGQGHEKLFF
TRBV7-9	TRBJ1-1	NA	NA	TGTGCCAGCAGCTTTTCCGGTGTGGGCGCTACTGAAGCTTTCTTT	CASSFSGVGATEAFF
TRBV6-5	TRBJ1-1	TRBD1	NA	TGTGCCAGCACGCAGGGGGTTAACACTGAAGCTTTCTTT	CASTQGVNTEAFF
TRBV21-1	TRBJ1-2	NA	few	TGTGCCAGCAGCAAAGATGGGGGCCTCTTCGGTGGCTACACCTTC	CASSKDGGLFGGYTF
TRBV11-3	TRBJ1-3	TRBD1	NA	TGTGCCAGCAGCCCTGGACAGGGCCCTGGAAACACCATATATTTT	CASSPGQGPGNTIYF
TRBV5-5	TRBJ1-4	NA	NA	TGTGCCAGCAGCGAGTTTAATGAAAAACTGTTTTTT	CASSEFNEKLFF
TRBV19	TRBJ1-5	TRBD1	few	TGTGCCAGTAGTCTGGGACAGAATCAGCCCCAGCATTTT	CASSLGQNQPQHF
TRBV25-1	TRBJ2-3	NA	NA	TGTGCCAGCAGTTTGTATAGAGATACGCAGTATTTT	CASSLYRDTQYF
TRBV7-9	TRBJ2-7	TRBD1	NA	TGTGCCAGCAGCTTAGCCCTGACAGGGGACTCCTACGAGCAGTACTTC	CASSLALTGDSYEQYF
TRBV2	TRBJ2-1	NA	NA	TGTGCCAGCAGGGGCGGGGAATACAATGAGCAGTTCTTC	CASRGGEYNEQFF
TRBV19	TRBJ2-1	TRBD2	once	TGTGCCAGTAGTCTCGAAGCGGGGGGGCGGTATGAGCAGTTCTTC	CASSLEAGGRYEQFF
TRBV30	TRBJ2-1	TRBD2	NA	TGTGCCCGAGAGGTCCCACGCGGACTAGCGGGTTACAATGAGCAGTTCTTC	CAREVPRGLAGYNEQFF
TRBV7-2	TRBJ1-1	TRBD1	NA	TGTGCCAGCAGCCAACAGACAGGGGTGAACACTGAAGCTTTCTTT	CASSQQTGVNTEAFF
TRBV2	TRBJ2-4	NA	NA	TGTGCCAGCAGTGACCCGCACAGGGTAAACAAAAACATTCAGTACTTC	CASSDPHRVNKNIQYF
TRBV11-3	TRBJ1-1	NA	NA	TGTGCCAGCAGCTTGGGGGCAGGGACTGAAGCTTTCTTT	CASSLGAGTEAFF
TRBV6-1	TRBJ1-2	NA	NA	TGTGCCAGCAGTGGATCAGGGCGGTATGGCTACACCTTC	CASSGSGRYGYTF
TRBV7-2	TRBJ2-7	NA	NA	TGTGCCAGCAGCTTAGAGGCTAGCAACTACGAGCAGTACTTC	CASSLEASNYEQYF
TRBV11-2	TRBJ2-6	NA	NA	TGTGCCAGCAGCTTGGACTTCTCTGGGGCCAACGTCCTGACTTTC	CASSLDFSGANVLTF
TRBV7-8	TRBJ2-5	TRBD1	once	TGTGCCAGCAGCTTAGCGCGGATTCGGGACAGGGGGGATTTGCAAGAGACCCAGTACTTC	CASSLARIRDRGDLQETQYF
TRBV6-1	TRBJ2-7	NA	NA	TGTGCCAGCAGTGAAGCGAGGACAGCCCTCTACGAGCAGTACTTC	CASSEARTALYEQYF
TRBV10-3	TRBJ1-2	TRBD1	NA	TGTGCCATCAGTGAGTCGAATGCAGGACAGGGTTTCTCTTATGGCTACACCTTC	CAISESNAGQGFSYGYTF
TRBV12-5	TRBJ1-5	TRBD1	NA	TGTGCTAGTGGTTTTGCCTTGCGTCGGGACAGGGGCAGTCAGCCCCAGCATTTT	CASGFALRRDRGSQPQHF
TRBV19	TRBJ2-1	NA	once	TGTGCCAGTAGTGAACAGGGATTTTCTCATGAGCAGTTCTTC	CASSEQGFSHEQFF
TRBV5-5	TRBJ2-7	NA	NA	TGTGCCAGCAGCTTGTCAGGGGTTCACCCCTACGAGCAGTACTTC	CASSLSGVHPYEQYF
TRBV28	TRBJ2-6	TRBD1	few	TGTGCCAGCAGGGGACAGGGGGCCGGGGCCAACGTCCTGACTTTC	CASRGQGAGANVLTF
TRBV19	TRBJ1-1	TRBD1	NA	TGTGCCAGTACACTGGACAGGGGCTTTGAAGCTTTCTTT	CASTLDRGFEAFF